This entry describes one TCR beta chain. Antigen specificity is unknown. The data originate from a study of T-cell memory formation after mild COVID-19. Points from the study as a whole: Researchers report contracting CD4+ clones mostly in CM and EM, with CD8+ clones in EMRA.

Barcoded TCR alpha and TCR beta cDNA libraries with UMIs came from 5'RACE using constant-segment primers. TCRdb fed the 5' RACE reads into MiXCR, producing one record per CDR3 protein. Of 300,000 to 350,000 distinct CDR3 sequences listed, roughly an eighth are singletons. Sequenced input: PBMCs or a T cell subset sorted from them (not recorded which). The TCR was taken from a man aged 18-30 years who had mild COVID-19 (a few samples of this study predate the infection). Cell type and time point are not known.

Written as DNA, the CDR3 is TGCAGTGCCACCGACACCTCTAACTATGGCTACACCTTC. It specifies CSATDTSNYGYTF. The rearrangement joins TRBV20-1 to TRBJ1-2; D call uncertain. Germline CDR1 reads DFQATT; CDR2 reads SNEGSKA (reference sequence). The ends were cut back, 6 bases at V and 0 bases at J, with 11 bases in the middle. This CDR3 is built from 13 residues.